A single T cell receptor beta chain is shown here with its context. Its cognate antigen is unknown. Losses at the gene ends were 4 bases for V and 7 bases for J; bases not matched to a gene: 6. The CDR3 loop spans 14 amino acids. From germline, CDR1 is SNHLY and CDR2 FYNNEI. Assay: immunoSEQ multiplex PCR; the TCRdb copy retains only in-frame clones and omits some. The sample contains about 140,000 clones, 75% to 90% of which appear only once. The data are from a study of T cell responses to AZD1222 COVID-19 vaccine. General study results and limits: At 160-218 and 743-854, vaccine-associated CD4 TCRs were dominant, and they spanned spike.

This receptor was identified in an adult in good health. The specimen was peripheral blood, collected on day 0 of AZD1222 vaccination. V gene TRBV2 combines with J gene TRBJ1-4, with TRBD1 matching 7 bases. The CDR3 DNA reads TGTGCCAGCAGTGTGACAGGGCAAGGTGAAAAACTGTTTTTT. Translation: CASSVTGQGEKLFF.